The clone carrying this T cell receptor (beta chain) was observed a few times. These data are taken from a study of glioma-infiltrating T cells after dendritic cell vaccination. On the study more broadly: At biweekly intervals, patients got three intradermal dendritic cell vaccine injections.

V lost 8 bases and J 8 bases, leaving 6 bases between the germline ends. Germline lookup yields CDR1 MNHNY and CDR2 SVGAGI (reference sequence). The CDR3 has 10 residues. Time point described: after dendritic cell vaccination, including at tumor progression/relapse. Repertoires were generated with immunoSEQ multiplex PCR, while TCRdb's copy carries only in-frame clones and drops some. The sample holds 110,000 or so clones, 90% seen once. The chain joins TRBV6-6 to TRBJ1-4; D call uncertain. The TCR originated in a human donor with glioblastoma. The sample was blood, taken after dendritic cell vaccination. The CDR3 loop reads CASREEKLFF. DNA for the CDR3: TGTGCCAGCCGGGAAGAAAAACTGTTTTTT.